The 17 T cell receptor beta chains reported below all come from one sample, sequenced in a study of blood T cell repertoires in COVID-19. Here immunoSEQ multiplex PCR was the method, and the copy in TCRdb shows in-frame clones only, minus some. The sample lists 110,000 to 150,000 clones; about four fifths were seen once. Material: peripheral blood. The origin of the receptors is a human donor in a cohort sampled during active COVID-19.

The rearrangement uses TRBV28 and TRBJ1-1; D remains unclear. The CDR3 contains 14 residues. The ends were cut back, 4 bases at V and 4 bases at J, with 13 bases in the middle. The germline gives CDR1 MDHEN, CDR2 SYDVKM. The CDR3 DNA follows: TGTGCCAGCAGTTCGACGGCCCAGGTCACTGAAGCTTTCTTT. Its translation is CASSSTAQVTEAFF.

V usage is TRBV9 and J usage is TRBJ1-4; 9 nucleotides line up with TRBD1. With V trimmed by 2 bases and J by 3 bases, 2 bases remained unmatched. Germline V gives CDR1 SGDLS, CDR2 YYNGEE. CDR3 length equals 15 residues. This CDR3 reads CASSVGQGSNEKLFF. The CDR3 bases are TGTGCCAGCAGCGTTGGACAGGGGTCTAATGAAAAACTGTTTTTT.

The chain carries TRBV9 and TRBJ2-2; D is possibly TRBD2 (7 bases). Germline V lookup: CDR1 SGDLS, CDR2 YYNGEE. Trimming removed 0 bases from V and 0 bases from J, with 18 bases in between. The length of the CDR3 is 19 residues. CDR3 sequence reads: CASSVVWGAGEANTGELFF. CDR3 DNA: TGTGCCAGCAGCGTAGTCTGGGGGGCGGGAGAGGCGAACACCGGGGAGCTGTTTTTT.

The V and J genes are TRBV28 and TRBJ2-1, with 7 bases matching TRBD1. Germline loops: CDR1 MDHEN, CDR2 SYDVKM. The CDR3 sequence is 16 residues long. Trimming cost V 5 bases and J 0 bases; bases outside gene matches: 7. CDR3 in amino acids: CASSVPRQGSYNEQFF. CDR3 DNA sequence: TGTGCCAGCAGTGTCCCTCGACAGGGCTCCTACAATGAGCAGTTCTTC.

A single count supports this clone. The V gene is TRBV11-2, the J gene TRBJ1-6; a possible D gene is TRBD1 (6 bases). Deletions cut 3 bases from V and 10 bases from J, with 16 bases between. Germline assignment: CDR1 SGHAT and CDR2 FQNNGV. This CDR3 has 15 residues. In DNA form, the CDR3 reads TGTGCCAGCAGCTTCGAAGGGGGGGGCCTCTCACCCCTCCACTTT. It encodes CASSFEGGGLSPLHF.

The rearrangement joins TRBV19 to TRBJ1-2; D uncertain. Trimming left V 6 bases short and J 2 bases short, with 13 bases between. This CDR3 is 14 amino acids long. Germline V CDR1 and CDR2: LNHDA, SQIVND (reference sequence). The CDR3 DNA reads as TGTGCCAGTAGGGAGAGCGGACGGAACTATGGCTACACCTTC. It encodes CASRESGRNYGYTF.

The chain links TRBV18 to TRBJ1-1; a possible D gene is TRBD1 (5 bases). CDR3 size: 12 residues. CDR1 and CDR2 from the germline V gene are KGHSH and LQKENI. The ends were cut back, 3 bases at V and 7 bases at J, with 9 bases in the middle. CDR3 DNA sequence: TGTGCCAGCTCACCTCCAGGGTATGAAGCTTTCTTT. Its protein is CASSPPGYEAFF.

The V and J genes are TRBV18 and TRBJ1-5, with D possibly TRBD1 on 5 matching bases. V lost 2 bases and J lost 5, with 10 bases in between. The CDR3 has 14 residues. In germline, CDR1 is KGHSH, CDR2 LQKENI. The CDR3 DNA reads TGTGCCAGCTCACCATCCGGCAGGGATCAGCCCCAGCATTTT. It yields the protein CASSPSGRDQPQHF.

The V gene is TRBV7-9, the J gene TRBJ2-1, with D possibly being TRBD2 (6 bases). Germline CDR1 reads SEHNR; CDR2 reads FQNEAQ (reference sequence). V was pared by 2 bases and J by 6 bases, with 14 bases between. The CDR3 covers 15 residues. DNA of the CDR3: TGTGCCAGCAGCTTAATACGGGAGTTCGGCAATGAGCAGTTCTTC. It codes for CASSLIREFGNEQFF.

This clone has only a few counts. CDR3 residues: CASSWGLEQFF. The CDR3 DNA follows: TGCGCCAGCAGCTGGGGACTCGAGCAGTTCTTC. This sequence joins TRBV5-1 and TRBJ2-1; D may be TRBD2 (6 bases). The CDR3 length is 11 residues. Trimming removed 3 bases at V and 10 bases at J, with 8 bases between. Germline CDR1 is SGHRS and CDR2 is YFSETQ.

The CDR3 spells CASSLFRGYINEQYF. The CDR3 DNA is TGTGCCAGCAGTTTATTTCGAGGATATATCAATGAGCAGTACTTC. The rearrangement links TRBV28 to TRBJ2-7; D is unclear. Germline loops: CDR1 MDHEN, CDR2 SYDVKM. V gave up 1 base and J gave up 7 bases, with 17 bases separating them. CDR3 length equals 15 residues.

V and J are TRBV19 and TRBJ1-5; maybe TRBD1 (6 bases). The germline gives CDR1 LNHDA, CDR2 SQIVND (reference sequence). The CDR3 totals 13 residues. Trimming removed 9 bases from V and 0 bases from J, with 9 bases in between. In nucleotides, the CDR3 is TGTGCCAGCCGGGACATTAGCAATCAGCCCCAGCATTTT. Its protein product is CASRDISNQPQHF.

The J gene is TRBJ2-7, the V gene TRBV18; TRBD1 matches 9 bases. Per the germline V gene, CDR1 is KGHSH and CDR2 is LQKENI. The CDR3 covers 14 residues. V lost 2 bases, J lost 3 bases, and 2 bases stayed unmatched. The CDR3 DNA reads TGTGCCAGCTCACCAGGGACAGGGTTCTACGAGCAGTACTTC. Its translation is CASSPGTGFYEQYF.

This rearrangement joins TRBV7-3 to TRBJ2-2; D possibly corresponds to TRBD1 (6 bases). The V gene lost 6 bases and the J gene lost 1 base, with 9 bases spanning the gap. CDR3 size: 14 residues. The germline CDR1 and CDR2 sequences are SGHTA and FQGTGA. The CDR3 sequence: CASRQGLNTGELFF. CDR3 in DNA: TGTGCCAGCAGACAGGGTCTGAACACCGGGGAGCTGTTTTTT.

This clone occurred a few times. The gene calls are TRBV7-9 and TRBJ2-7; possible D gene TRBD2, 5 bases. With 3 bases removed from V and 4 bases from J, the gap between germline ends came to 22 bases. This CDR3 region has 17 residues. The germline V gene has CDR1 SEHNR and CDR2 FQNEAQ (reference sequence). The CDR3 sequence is CASSFGIGGPTGYEQYF. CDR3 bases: TGTGCCAGCAGCTTTGGCATCGGCGGCCCAACGGGGTACGAGCAGTACTTC.

The CDR3: CASSQEEIYGYTF. The CDR3 DNA follows: TGCGCCAGCAGCCAAGAGGAGATCTATGGCTACACCTTC. The rearrangement links TRBV4-1 to TRBJ1-2; D is uncertain. The CDR3 sequence is 13 residues long. CDR1 and CDR2 (germline): MGHRA, YSYEKL. Trimming shortened V by 0 bases and J by 4 bases, and 6 bases separated the two germline ends.

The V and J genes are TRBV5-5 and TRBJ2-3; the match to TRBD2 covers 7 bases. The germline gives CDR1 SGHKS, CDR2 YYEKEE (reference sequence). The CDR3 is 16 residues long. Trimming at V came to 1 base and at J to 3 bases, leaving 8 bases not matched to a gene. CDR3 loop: CASSLWGEGWTDTQYF. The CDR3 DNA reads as TGTGCCAGCAGCTTGTGGGGGGAGGGTTGGACAGATACGCAGTATTTT.